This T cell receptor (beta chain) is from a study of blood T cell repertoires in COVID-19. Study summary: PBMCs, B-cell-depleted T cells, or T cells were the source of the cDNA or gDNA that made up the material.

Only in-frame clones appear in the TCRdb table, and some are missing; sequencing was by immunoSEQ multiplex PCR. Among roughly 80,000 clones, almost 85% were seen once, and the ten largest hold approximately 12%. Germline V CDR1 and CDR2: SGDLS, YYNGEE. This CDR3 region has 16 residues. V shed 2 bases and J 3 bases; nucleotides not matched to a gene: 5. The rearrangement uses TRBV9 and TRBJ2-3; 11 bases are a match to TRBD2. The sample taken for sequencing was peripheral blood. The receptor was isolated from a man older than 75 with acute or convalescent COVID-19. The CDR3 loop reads CASSVRGLAVTDTQYF. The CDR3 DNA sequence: TGTGCCAGCAGCGTTAGGGGACTAGCGGTGACAGATACGCAGTATTTT.